The T cell receptor beta chain under discussion was sequenced for a study of cytomegalovirus exposure and HLA in healthy donors. Researchers ran the PCR with 60 Vbeta and 13 Jbeta primers. Sequencing was performed with immunoSEQ multiplex PCR; in TCRdb, only in-frame clones are kept and a portion is missing. The table shows 150,000 to 200,000 clones, with 80% to 85% occurring only once. The germline V gene encodes CDR1 MNHNS and CDR2 SASEGT. The V segment lost 0 bases and the J segment 6 bases; nucleotides outside the gene matches: 4. There are 15 residues in the CDR3. This clone appeared many times. The gene calls are TRBV6-1 and TRBJ2-1; 8 bases line up with TRBD2. The clonotype originates from a human donor in good health. The specimen was PBMCs. The CDR3 DNA sequence: TGTGCCAGCAGTGAAGCATCGGGGGGGGTCAATGAGCAGTTCTTC. Residues: CASSEASGGVNEQFF.